These 20 T cell receptor beta chains share one sample of origin, sequenced in a study of control samples from healthy donors and cancer patients. Sequencing was performed with immunoSEQ multiplex PCR; in TCRdb, only in-frame clones are kept and a portion is missing. Among 90,000 or so clones listed, around 83% were seen once. Material for sequencing was blood. Every receptor here comes from a woman in her fifties or sixties in good health.

V and J are TRBV6-1 and TRBJ2-3, with 10 bases that match TRBD1. The CDR3 runs 17 residues. J lost 1 base, V lost 0 bases, and 4 bases had no gene match. The germline V gene encodes CDR1 MNHNS and CDR2 SASEGT. CDR3 in DNA: TGTGCCAGCAGTGAAGCGTTAGGGACAGGGGGCACAGATACGCAGTATTTT. Translating gives CASSEALGTGGTDTQYF.

V usage is TRBV11-3 and J usage is TRBJ2-5; D is perhaps TRBD2 (5 bases). Germline CDR1 and CDR2: SGHNT and YENEEA. The CDR3 runs 13 residues. Trimming pared 1 base from V and 5 bases from J, leaving 8 bases between. In nucleotides, the CDR3 is TGTGCCAGCAGCTTAGTAAGGAGGGAGACCCAGTACTTC. Amino acid sequence: CASSLVRRETQYF.

This clone was counted between two and nine times. This sequence joins TRBV7-9 and TRBJ1-3; TRBD1 matches 7 bases. The CDR3 is made up of 13 amino acids. Per the germline V gene, CDR1 is SEHNR and CDR2 is FQNEAQ (reference sequence). V dropped 4 bases and J dropped 8; count of bases not matched to a gene: 5. CDR3 coding DNA: TGTGCCAGCAGCTATGTTACAGGGGACACCATATATTTT. Translated: CASSYVTGDTIYF.

The chain employs TRBV28 and TRBJ1-2; 9 bases agree with TRBD1. The V segment lost 5 bases and the J segment 4 bases; nucleotides outside the gene matches: 2. CDR3 size: 13 residues. CDR1 and CDR2 from the germline V gene are MDHEN and SYDVKM. CDR3 in DNA: TGTGCCAGCAGTGAGACAGGGGGCTATGGCTACACCTTC. Protein sequence: CASSETGGYGYTF.

To note about this clone: This sample includes further DNA sequences coding for the same CDR3. This chain joins TRBV19 and TRBJ2-7, with D uncertain. The CDR3 sequence is 13 residues long. CDR1 and CDR2 (germline): LNHDA, SQIVND (reference sequence). Trimming cost V 4 bases and J 4 bases, with 11 bases left between them. The CDR3 loop reads CASSRGEGYEQYF. The CDR3, as DNA: TGTGCCAGTAGTAGAGGTGAAGGGTACGAGCAGTACTTC.

This chain joins TRBV7-2 and TRBJ2-2; the match to TRBD1 covers 7 bases. Per the germline V gene, CDR1 is SGHTA and CDR2 is FQGNSA. V trimming: 1 base; J trimming: 7 bases; junction bases outside the gene matches: 12. This CDR3 contains 17 residues. The CDR3 nucleotides are TGTGCCAGCAGCTTAGTCGCCCTACAGGGGCGGATCGGGGAGCTGTTTTTT. This codes for CASSLVALQGRIGELFF.

The rearrangement joins TRBV7-2 to TRBJ1-4; possibly TRBD1 for D (5 bases). V shed 5 bases and J shed 0 bases, with 13 bases lying between them. Germline V gene lookup returns CDR1 SGHTA and CDR2 FQGNSA. The CDR3 covers 16 residues. CDR3 nucleotide sequence: TGTGCCAGCAGCCCCGGGTCGGGGGCAACTAATGAAAAACTGTTTTTT. Encoded protein: CASSPGSGATNEKLFF.

This chain joins TRBV6-6 and TRBJ1-5; 7 nucleotides line up with TRBD1. After removal of 4 bases from V and 11 bases from J, the junction contained 17 bases not matched to a gene. Germline V gene sequence: CDR1 MNHNY, CDR2 SVGAGI (reference sequence). The CDR3 has 16 amino acids. This CDR3 reads CASSFPGTAHGGAQHF. The CDR3 nucleotides are TGTGCCAGCAGTTTTCCGGGGACAGCGCACGGGGGAGCCCAGCATTTT.

This sequence joins TRBV2 and TRBJ1-2; D not certain. From germline, CDR1 is SNHLY and CDR2 FYNNEI. Trimming shortened V by 3 bases and J by 0 bases, and 11 bases separated the two germline ends. This CDR3 is built from 15 residues. CDR3 in DNA: TGTGCCAGCAGTGAGGGAACGCCTTCTAACTATGGCTACACCTTC. This gives the protein CASSEGTPSNYGYTF.

The V and J genes are TRBV7-6 and TRBJ2-1, with 7 bases aligning to TRBD2. Germline CDR1 SGHVS, CDR2 FNYEAQ. The CDR3 is made up of 13 amino acids. V was pared by 2 bases and J by 10 bases, with 5 bases of the junction left unmatched. The CDR3 nucleotides read TGTGCCAGCAGCTTAACTTGGGGGGGGGAGCAGTTCTTC. Translated: CASSLTWGGEQFF.

The CDR3 sequence: CASSEWYGYTF. The DNA of the CDR3 is TGTGCCAGCAGTGAGTGGTATGGCTACACCTTC. The chain combines TRBV6-1 with TRBJ1-2; D is uncertain. The V end was cut by 3 bases, the J end by 5 bases, with 4 bases between. Germline V gene lookup returns CDR1 MNHNS and CDR2 SASEGT. CDR3 length equals 11 residues.

The V and J genes are TRBV4-2 and TRBJ1-2; no reliable D call. Germline V gives CDR1 LGHNA, CDR2 YNFKEQ. This CDR3 comprises 14 residues. Trimming stripped 3 bases from V and 4 bases from J, with 12 bases between. CDR3 nucleotides: TGTGCCAGCAGCCACCTTGGGCAGTCCTATGGCTACACCTTC. It specifies CASSHLGQSYGYTF.

The chain uses TRBV9 and TRBJ2-5; 10 nucleotides line up with TRBD2. The CDR3 totals 17 residues. The junction had 10 bases not matched to a gene; V was cut back by 0 bases and J by 5 bases. Looked up from germline, CDR1 is SGDLS and CDR2 is YYNGEE. The CDR3 spells CASSVGASGGPGETQYF. The CDR3 DNA sequence: TGTGCCAGCAGCGTAGGGGCTAGCGGGGGCCCTGGGGAGACCCAGTACTTC.

The chain joins TRBV23-1 to TRBJ2-3; 10 positions match TRBD2. Being an ORF, TRBV23-1 has a function that is uncertain. The CDR3 loop spans 20 amino acids. J lost 1 base, V lost 10 bases, and 23 bases had no gene match. This CDR3 reads CATLGGGTSDPSLGTDTQYF. DNA for the CDR3: TGCGCCACCCTAGGGGGGGGGACTAGCGACCCGTCTTTGGGCACAGATACGCAGTATTTT.

The chain employs TRBV4-1 and TRBJ2-1; 7 bases fit TRBD2. The CDR3 runs 17 residues. CDR1 MGHRA and CDR2 YSYEKL come from the germline V gene. The V gene end was trimmed by 6 bases and the J gene end by 0 bases; junction bases not matched to a gene: 11. The CDR3 sequence: CASSPREAGSSYNEQFF. The CDR3 nucleotides read TGCGCCAGCAGTCCACGAGAAGCGGGGAGCTCCTACAATGAGCAGTTCTTC.

The chain links TRBV21-1 to TRBJ2-6; no check of the table's D call, TRBD1, against the DNA was made. TRBV21-1 is a documented pseudogene. The CDR3 extends over 18 amino acids. Written as DNA, the CDR3 is TGTGCCAGCAGCAAAGTTAGGCAGGGGGTAAGGGGGGCCAACGTCCTGACTTTC. Protein sequence: CASSKVRQGVRGANVLTF.

J is TRBJ2-3 and V is TRBV5-1; no firm D call. Germline loops: CDR1 SGHRS, CDR2 YFSETQ. This CDR3 is built from 14 residues. V dropped 1 base and J dropped 0 bases, with 6 bases sitting between them. CDR3 nucleotide sequence: TGCGCCAGCAGCTTGCAGCAGAGCACAGATACGCAGTATTTT. Protein sequence: CASSLQQSTDTQYF.

This clone was observed once. This sequence joins TRBV7-3 and TRBJ1-5; D gene uncertain. Germline V gives CDR1 SGHTA, CDR2 FQGTGA. This CDR3 has 13 amino acids. The ends were cut back, 3 bases at V and 0 bases at J, with 3 bases in the middle. The CDR3 DNA reads TGTGCCAGCAGCTTCGGTAGCAATCAGCCCCAGCATTTT. Translation gives CASSFGSNQPQHF. The entire variable domain, with the rest obtained from reference TRBV7-3 and TRBJ1-5, is as follows: GAGVSQTPSNKVTEKGKYVELRCDPISGHTALYWYRQSLGQGPEFLIYFQGTGAADDSGLPNDRFFAVRPEGSVSTLKIQRTERGDSAVYLCASSFGSNQPQHFGDGTRLSIL.

The rearrangement joins TRBV12-3 or TRBV12-4 to TRBJ1-2, with D maybe TRBD1 (6 bases). V lost 8 bases to trimming and J lost 0 bases, with 10 bases between them. This CDR3 has 13 amino acids. The CDR3 DNA sequence: TGTGCCAGCTGCACAGGGACTAACTATGGCTACACCTTC. Its protein is CASCTGTNYGYTF.

The rearrangement joins TRBV14 to TRBJ1-6; 9 nucleotides agree with TRBD1. Germline V lookup: CDR1 SGHDN, CDR2 FVKESK. This CDR3 spans 17 amino acids. V lost 3 bases, J lost 3 bases, and 6 bases stayed unmatched. The DNA for the CDR3 is TGTGCCAGCAGCCAGCGACAGGGGGGAAACTATAATTCACCCCTCCACTTT. Residues: CASSQRQGGNYNSPLHF. The full variable domain, completed using reference TRBV14 and TRBJ1-6, is EAGVTQFPSHSVIEKGQTVTLRCDPISGHDNLYWYRRVMGKEIKFLLHFVKESKQDESGMPNNRFLAERTGGTYSTLKVQPAELEDSGVYFCASSQRQGGNYNSPLHFGNGTRLTVT.